What follows are 18 T cell receptor beta chains derived from one specimen sequenced in a study of cytomegalovirus exposure and HLA in healthy donors. PCR used 60 Vbeta primers and 13 Jbeta primers. Measured with immunoSEQ multiplex PCR; TCRdb has only the in-frame clones, and not every one. The data contain under 200,000 clones, 86% of them singletons. The specimen sequenced was PBMCs. The source of these receptors is a woman in her twenties or thirties in good health and CMV-seronegative.

This chain joins TRBV29-1 and TRBJ2-5; 10 bases agree with TRBD2. The J call is doubtful: the DNA matches TRBJ2-7 better. The length of the CDR3 is 14 residues. Germline CDR1 and CDR2: SQVTM and ANQGSEA. CDR3 residues: CSVEIAGGSYEQYF. Here the CDR3 DNA reads TGCAGCGTTGAAATAGCGGGAGGTTCCTACGAGCAGTACTTC.

This chain uses TRBV4-1 with TRBJ1-1; 8 nucleotides match TRBD1. With 2 bases clipped from V and 4 bases from J, the junction kept 6 bases outside the gene matches. Per the germline V gene, CDR1 is MGHRA and CDR2 is YSYEKL. This CDR3 contains 15 residues. DNA for the CDR3: TGCGCCAGCAGCCAACTTACAGGGGGAGGCACTGAAGCTTTCTTT. Translation gives CASSQLTGGGTEAFF.

The V and J genes are TRBV5-1 and TRBJ1-1, with D hard to call. Trimming shortened V by 4 bases and J by 0 bases, and 7 bases separated the two germline ends. Germline-derived CDR1 and CDR2 are SGHRS and YFSETQ. This CDR3 is built from 13 residues. DNA of the CDR3: TGCGCCAGCAGCACCCGGTTGAACACTGAAGCTTTCTTT. It yields the protein CASSTRLNTEAFF.

This clone was detected once. The chain is built from TRBV7-3 and TRBJ2-1; 7 nucleotides match TRBD2. V was clipped by 3 bases and J by 4 bases; unmatched bases: 9. This CDR3 has 16 amino acids. Germline V gene lookup returns CDR1 SGHTA and CDR2 FQGTGA. The CDR3 nucleotides read TGTGCCAGCAGCTTTTCCGGCAGCGGGGTTTACAATGAGCAGTTCTTC. As protein: CASSFSGSGVYNEQFF.

The gene calls are TRBV7-9 and TRBJ1-2; 10 bases match TRBD1. Per germline, CDR1 SEHNR and CDR2 FQNEAQ (reference sequence). The CDR3 is made up of 15 amino acids. The V segment lost 3 bases and the J segment 4 bases; nucleotides outside the gene matches: 5. The CDR3 spells CASSFSWDRGYGYTF. In DNA, the CDR3 is TGTGCCAGCAGCTTTAGTTGGGACAGGGGCTATGGCTACACCTTC.

The rearrangement uses TRBV27 and TRBJ2-1; 9 bases agree with TRBD2. Germline V gives CDR1 MNHEY, CDR2 SMNVEV (reference sequence). The length of the CDR3 is 16 residues. V shed 1 base and J 6 bases; nucleotides not matched to a gene: 7. The CDR3 here is CASSLWAAGGPNEQFF. The DNA for the CDR3 is TGTGCCAGCAGTTTATGGGCAGCGGGAGGTCCCAATGAGCAGTTCTTC.

This clone was seen a handful of times. The chain recombines TRBV5-1 with TRBJ2-7; 11 bases match TRBD2. V trimming: 5 bases; J trimming: 0 bases; junction bases outside the gene matches: 4. The CDR3 spans 15 residues. Germline V lookup: CDR1 SGHRS, CDR2 YFSETQ. The CDR3 DNA reads as TGCGCCAGCAGACAGACTAGCGGGGTCTCCTACGAGCAGTACTTC. As protein: CASRQTSGVSYEQYF.

V gene TRBV6-5 combines with J gene TRBJ2-2; 7 bases match TRBD1. The J segment lost 1 base and the V segment lost 1 base, leaving 3 bases of the junction unmatched. Germline V gene sequence: CDR1 MNHEY, CDR2 SVGAGI. The CDR3 has 16 amino acids. For the CDR3, the DNA is TGTGCCAGCAGTTACTTCCAGGGGGTGAACACCGGGGAGCTGTTTTTT. This sequence encodes CASSYFQGVNTGELFF.

This rearrangement joins TRBV5-4 to TRBJ2-1; 7 bases agree with TRBD2. CDR1 and CDR2 (germline): SGHNT, YYREEE (reference sequence). The CDR3 has 14 amino acids. V gave up 0 bases and J gave up 10 bases; unmatched junction bases: 7. The CDR3: CASSLAGGSGEQFF. DNA for the CDR3: TGTGCCAGCAGCTTGGCGGGGGGAAGCGGGGAGCAGTTCTTC.

This chain joins TRBV7-6 and TRBJ2-7; TRBD1 matches 7 bases. Germline-derived CDR1 and CDR2 are SGHVS and FNYEAQ. Trimming at V came to 3 bases and at J to 2 bases, leaving 7 bases not matched to a gene. The CDR3 consists of 15 residues. For the CDR3, the DNA is TGTGCCAGCAGCTTGAGTACAGGGGCTCCCTACGAGCAGTACTTC. Translation gives CASSLSTGAPYEQYF.

Only one count was recorded for this clone. The rearrangement uses TRBV5-1 and TRBJ2-3, with 9 bases matching TRBD2. CDR1 and CDR2 (germline): SGHRS, YFSETQ. The CDR3 totals 14 residues. Germline trimming cut 3 bases from V and 3 bases from J; bases unmatched to any gene: 2. The CDR3 DNA reads TGCGCCAGCAGCTCCCTAGCGGGGACAGATACGCAGTATTTT. Protein sequence: CASSSLAGTDTQYF.

V is TRBV28 and J is TRBJ2-1; possibly TRBD1 for D (5 bases). CDR1 is MDHEN, CDR2 SYDVKM, per germline. CDR3 length: 13 amino acids. V gave up 7 bases and J gave up 4 bases, with 11 bases separating them. DNA for the CDR3: TGTGCCAGCACCCGGCAGGGTTACAATGAGCAGTTCTTC. Its protein is CASTRQGYNEQFF. The entire variable domain, with the rest obtained from reference TRBV28 and TRBJ2-1, is as follows: DVKVTQSSRYLVKRTGEKVFLECVQDMDHENMFWYRQDPGLGLRLIYFSYDVKMKEKGDIPEGYSVSREKKERFSLILESASTNQTSMYLCASTRQGYNEQFFGPGTRLTVL.

The chain has TRBV7-3 and TRBJ2-2; TRBD1 aligns across 8 bases. Per the germline V gene, CDR1 is SGHTA and CDR2 is FQGTGA. This CDR3 has 15 residues. J was trimmed by 2 bases and V by 5 bases; bases with no gene match: 4. The CDR3 DNA reads TGTGCCAGCAGCGAGGACAGGGCCAACACCGGGGAGCTGTTTTTT. It translates to CASSEDRANTGELFF.

V gene TRBV27 combines with J gene TRBJ2-3; D uncertain. Germline values: CDR1 MNHEY, CDR2 SMNVEV (reference sequence). V lost 8 bases, J lost 0 bases, and 6 bases lay in between. The CDR3 loop spans 12 amino acids. CDR3 region: CASATSTDTQYF. The CDR3 DNA follows: TGTGCCAGCGCAACTAGCACAGATACGCAGTATTTT.

V usage is TRBV5-1 and J usage is TRBJ2-2; 10 positions agree with TRBD1. The CDR3 is 15 residues long. J gave up 2 bases and V 4 bases, and 2 bases lay outside the gene matches. The germline gives CDR1 SGHRS, CDR2 YFSETQ. The CDR3 protein is CASSRQGANTGELFF. For the CDR3, the DNA is TGCGCCAGCAGCCGACAGGGGGCAAACACCGGGGAGCTGTTTTTT.

The rearrangement uses TRBV7-9 and TRBJ2-6; 7 bases map to TRBD1. V was pared by 11 bases and J by 4 bases, with 11 bases of the junction left unmatched. This CDR3 spans 15 amino acids. Germline V CDR1 and CDR2: SEHNR, FQNEAQ (reference sequence). CDR3 nucleotides: TGTGCCGGTCTACAGGGGCCTGGGGGGGCCAACGTCCTGACTTTC. It is translated as CAGLQGPGGANVLTF. Full variable domain (outside the CDR3, taken from reference TRBV7-9 and TRBJ2-6): DTGVSQNPRHKITKRGQNVTFRCDPISEHNRLYWYRQTLGQGPEFLTYFQNEAQLEKSRLLSDRFSAERPKGSFSTLEIQRTEQGDSAMYLCAGLQGPGGANVLTFGAGSRLTVL.

This clone occurred a few times. The chain employs TRBV4-1 and TRBJ2-2; D might be TRBD2 (5 bases). The CDR3 spans 16 residues. V shed 1 base and J shed 0 bases, with 9 bases lying between them. Per the germline V gene, CDR1 is MGHRA and CDR2 is YSYEKL. The CDR3 bases are TGCGCCAGCAGCCAAGTTGATAGCGCGAACACCGGGGAGCTGTTTTTT. This encodes CASSQVDSANTGELFF.

This clone has a handful of counts. The junction does not match germline at one end; this may be a read error. This chain joins TRBV5-4 and TRBJ2-2; weak D call: TRBD1 (6 bases). This CDR3 contains 14 residues. The germline V gene encodes CDR1 SGHNT and CDR2 YYREEE (reference sequence). The CDR3 is CASSLGQYTGELFF. As DNA, the CDR3 is TGCGCCAGCAGCCTAGGACAGTACACCGGGGAGCTGTTTTTT.